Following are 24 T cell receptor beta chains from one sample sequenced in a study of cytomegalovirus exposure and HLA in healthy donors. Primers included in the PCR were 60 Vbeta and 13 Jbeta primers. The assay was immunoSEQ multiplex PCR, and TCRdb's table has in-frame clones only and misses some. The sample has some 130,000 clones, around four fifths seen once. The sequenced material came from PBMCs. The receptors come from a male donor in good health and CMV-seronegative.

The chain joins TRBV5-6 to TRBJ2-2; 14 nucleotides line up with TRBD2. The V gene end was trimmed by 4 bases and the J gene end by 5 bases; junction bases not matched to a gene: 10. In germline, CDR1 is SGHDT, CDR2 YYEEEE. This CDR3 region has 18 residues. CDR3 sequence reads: CASSRPGLAGEGTGELFF. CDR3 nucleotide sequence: TGTGCCAGCAGCCGTCCGGGACTAGCGGGAGAAGGGACCGGGGAGCTGTTTTTT.

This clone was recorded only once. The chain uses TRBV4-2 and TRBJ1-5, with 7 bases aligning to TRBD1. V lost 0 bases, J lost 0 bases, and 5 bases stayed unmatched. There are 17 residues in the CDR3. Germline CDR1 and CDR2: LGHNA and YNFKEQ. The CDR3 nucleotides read TGTGCCAGCAGCCAAGAAGGGACAGTTCATAGCAATCAGCCCCAGCATTTT. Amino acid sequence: CASSQEGTVHSNQPQHF.

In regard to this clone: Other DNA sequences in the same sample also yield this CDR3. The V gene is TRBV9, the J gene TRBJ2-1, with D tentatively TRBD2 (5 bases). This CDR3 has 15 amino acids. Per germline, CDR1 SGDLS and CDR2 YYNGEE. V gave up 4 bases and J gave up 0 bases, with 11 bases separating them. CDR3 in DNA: TGTGCCAGCAGCCCCCCAGGAGGCTCCTACAATGAGCAGTTCTTC. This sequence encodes CASSPPGGSYNEQFF.

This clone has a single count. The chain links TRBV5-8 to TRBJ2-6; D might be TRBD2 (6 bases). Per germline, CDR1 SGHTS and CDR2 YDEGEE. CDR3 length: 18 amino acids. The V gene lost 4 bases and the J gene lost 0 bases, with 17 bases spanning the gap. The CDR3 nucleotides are TGTGCCAGCAGCCCCCGGGGGTCTGGCCACTCTGGGGCCAACGTCCTGACTTTC. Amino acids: CASSPRGSGHSGANVLTF.

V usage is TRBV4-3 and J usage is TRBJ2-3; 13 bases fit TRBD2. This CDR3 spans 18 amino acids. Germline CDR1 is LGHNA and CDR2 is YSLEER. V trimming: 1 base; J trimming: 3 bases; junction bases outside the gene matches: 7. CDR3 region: CASSQGQTSGRYTDTQYF. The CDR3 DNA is TGCGCCAGCAGCCAAGGCCAGACTAGCGGGAGGTATACAGATACGCAGTATTTT.

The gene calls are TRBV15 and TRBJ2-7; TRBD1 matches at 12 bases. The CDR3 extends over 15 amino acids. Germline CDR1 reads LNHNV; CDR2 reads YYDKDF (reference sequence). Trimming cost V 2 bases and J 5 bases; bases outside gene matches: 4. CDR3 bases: TGTGCCACCAGCAGATTTGGGACAGGGGGCAACGAGCAGTACTTC. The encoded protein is CATSRFGTGGNEQYF.

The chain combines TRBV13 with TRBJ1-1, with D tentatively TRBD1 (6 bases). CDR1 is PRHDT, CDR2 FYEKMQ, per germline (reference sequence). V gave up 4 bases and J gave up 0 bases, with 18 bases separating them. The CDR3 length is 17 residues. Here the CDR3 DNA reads TGTGCCAGCAGCTCCGGAGACAGGTTGACCATGAACACTGAAGCTTTCTTT. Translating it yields CASSSGDRLTMNTEAFF.

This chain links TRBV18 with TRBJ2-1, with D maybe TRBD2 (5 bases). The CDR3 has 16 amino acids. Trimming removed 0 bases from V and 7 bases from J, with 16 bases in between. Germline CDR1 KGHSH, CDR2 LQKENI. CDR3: CASSPPGKHLGNEQFF. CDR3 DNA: TGTGCCAGCTCACCACCCGGGAAACACCTGGGGAATGAGCAGTTCTTC.

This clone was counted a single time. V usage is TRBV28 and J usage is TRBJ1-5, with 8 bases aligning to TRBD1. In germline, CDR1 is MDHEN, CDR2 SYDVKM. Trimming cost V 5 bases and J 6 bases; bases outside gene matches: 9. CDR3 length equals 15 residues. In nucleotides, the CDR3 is TGTGCCAGCAGTGTAACAGGGGGATTGGGTCAGCCCCAGCATTTT. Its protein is CASSVTGGLGQPQHF.

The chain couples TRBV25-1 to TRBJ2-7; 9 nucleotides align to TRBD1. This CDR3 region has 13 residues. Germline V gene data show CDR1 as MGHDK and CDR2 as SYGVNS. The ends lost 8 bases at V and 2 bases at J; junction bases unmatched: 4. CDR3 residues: CASGWTGAYEQYF. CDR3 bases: TGTGCCAGCGGGTGGACAGGGGCCTACGAGCAGTACTTC.

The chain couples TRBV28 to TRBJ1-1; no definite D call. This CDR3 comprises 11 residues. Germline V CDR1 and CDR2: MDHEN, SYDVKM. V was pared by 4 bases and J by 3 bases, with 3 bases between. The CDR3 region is CASSSYTEAFF. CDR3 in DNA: TGTGCCAGCAGTTCTTACACTGAAGCTTTCTTT.

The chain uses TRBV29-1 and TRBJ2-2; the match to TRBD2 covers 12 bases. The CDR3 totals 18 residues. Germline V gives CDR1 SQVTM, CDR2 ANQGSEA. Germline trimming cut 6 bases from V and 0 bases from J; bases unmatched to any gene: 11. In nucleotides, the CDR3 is TGCAGCGTAGCTGCTCGGACTAGCGGGGCTACGAACACCGGGGAGCTGTTTTTT. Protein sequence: CSVAARTSGATNTGELFF.

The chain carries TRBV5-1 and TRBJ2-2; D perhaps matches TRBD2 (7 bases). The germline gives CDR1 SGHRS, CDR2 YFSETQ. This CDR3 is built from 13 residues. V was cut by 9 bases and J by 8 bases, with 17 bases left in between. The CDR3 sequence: CATGGGRGGELFF. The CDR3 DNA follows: TGCGCCACCGGCGGGGGCCGAGGGGGGGAGCTGTTTTTT.

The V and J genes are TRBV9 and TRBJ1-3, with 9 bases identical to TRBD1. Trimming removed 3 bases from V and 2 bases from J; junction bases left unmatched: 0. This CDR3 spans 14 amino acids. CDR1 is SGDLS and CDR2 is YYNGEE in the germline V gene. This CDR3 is CASSGDRAGNTIYF. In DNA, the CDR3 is TGTGCCAGCAGCGGGGACAGGGCTGGAAACACCATATATTTT.

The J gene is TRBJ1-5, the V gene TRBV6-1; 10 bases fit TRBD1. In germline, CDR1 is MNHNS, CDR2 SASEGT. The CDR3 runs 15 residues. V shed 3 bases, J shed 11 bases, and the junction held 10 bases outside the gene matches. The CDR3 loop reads CASSEPGQGSRAQHF. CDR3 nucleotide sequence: TGTGCCAGCAGTGAGCCGGGACAGGGGAGTCGGGCCCAGCATTTT.

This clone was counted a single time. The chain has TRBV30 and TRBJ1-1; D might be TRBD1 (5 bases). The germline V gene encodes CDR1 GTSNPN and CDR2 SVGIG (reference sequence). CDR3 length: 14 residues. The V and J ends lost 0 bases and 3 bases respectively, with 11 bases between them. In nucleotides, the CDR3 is TGTGCCTGGAGTGTACGTCGGGGGGACACTGAAGCTTTCTTT. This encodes CAWSVRRGDTEAFF.

CDR3 sequence (DNA): TGTGCCAGCAGCGGGACAGCGCAAGAGACCCAGTACTTC. Amino acid sequence: CASSGTAQETQYF. J is TRBJ2-5 and V is TRBV6-5; TRBD1 agrees at 7 bases. Germline CDR1 and CDR2: MNHEY and SVGAGI. The CDR3 consists of 13 residues. J lost 2 bases, V lost 6 bases, and 3 bases had no gene match.

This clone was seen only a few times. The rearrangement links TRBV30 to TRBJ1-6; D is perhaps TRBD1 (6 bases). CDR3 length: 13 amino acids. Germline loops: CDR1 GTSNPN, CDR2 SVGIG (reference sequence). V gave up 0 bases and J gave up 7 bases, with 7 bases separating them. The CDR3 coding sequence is TGTGCCTGGAGTGTAGACAGGAATTCACCCCTCCACTTT. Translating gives CAWSVDRNSPLHF. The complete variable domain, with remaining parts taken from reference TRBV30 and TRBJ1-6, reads SQTIHQWPATLVQPVGSPLSLECTVEGTSNPNLYWYRQAAGRGLQLLFYSVGIGQISSEVPQNLSASRPQDRQFILSSKKLLLSDSGFYLCAWSVDRNSPLHFGNGTRLTVT.

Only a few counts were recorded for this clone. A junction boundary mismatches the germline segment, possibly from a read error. CDR3 nucleotides: TGCAGTGCTCTGGGACAGTGGACTCCGCTCTTC. Amino acids: CSALGQWTPLF. The genes are TRBV20-1 and TRBJ1-2; TRBD1 matches 7 bases. In germline, CDR1 is DFQATT, CDR2 SNEGSKA (reference sequence). The CDR3 extends over 11 amino acids.

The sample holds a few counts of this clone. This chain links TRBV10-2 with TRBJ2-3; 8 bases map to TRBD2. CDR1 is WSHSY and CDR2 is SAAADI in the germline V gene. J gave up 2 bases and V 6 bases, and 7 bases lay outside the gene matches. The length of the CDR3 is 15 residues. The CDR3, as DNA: TGCGCCAGCAGGGACGTAGCGGGACTCACAGATACGCAGTATTTT. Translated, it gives CASRDVAGLTDTQYF.

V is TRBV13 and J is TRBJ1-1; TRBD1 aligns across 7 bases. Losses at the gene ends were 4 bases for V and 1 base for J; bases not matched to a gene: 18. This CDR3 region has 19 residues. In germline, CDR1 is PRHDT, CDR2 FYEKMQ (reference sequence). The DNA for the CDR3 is TGTGCCAGCAGCTGGTGGCGGAAGACAGGGATCGAAGAGAACACTGAAGCTTTCTTT. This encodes CASSWWRKTGIEENTEAFF.

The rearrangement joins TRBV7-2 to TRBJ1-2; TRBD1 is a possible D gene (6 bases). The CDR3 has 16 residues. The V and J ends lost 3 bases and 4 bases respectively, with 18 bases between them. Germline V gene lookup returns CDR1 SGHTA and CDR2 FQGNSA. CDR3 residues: CASSFYGGGLGYGYTF. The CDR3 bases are TGTGCCAGCAGCTTTTATGGGGGGGGGCTTGGCTATGGCTACACCTTC.

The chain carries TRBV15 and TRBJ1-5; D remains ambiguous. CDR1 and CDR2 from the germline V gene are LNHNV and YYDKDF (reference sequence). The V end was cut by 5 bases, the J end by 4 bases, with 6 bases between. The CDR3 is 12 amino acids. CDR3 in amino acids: CATSVSNQPQHF. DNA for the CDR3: TGTGCCACCAGCGTCAGTAATCAGCCCCAGCATTTT. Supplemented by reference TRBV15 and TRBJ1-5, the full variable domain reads DAMVIQNPRYQVTQFGKPVTLSCSQTLNHNVMYWYQQKSSQAPKLLFHYYDKDFNNEADTPDNFQSRRPNTSFCFLDIRSPGLGDTAMYLCATSVSNQPQHFGDGTRLSIL.

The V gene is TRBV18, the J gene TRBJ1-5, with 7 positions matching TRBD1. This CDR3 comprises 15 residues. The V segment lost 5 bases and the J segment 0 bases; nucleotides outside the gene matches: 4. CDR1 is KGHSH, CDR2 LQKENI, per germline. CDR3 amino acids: CASSTTGDSNQPQHF. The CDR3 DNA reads TGTGCCAGCTCAACAACAGGGGATAGCAATCAGCCCCAGCATTTT.